This TCR beta chain was identified in a study of post-analysis software for immune sequencing data. Study as a whole: Recorded disease courses covered relapsing-remitting, secondary progressive and progressive-relapsing multiple sclerosis. Some patients had no subtype annotation. General observations from the study: Controls showed lower frequencies than patients for several TRBV segments, and TRBV5-6, TRBV5-1 and TRBV20-1 were among these.

This CDR3 comprises 17 residues. V trimming: 6 bases; J trimming: 4 bases; junction bases outside the gene matches: 14. In germline, CDR1 is SNHLY, CDR2 FYNNEI. Unique molecular identifiers had been added to the TCR beta cDNA libraries. Roughly 0.5 million cDNA molecules were obtained from about 0.98 to 11 million T cells. TCRdb itself ran the PCR reads through MiXCR, one entry per CDR3 protein. Of 750,000 to 950,000 distinct CDR3 sequences in the sample, about half were seen once. The sample holds a few counts of this clonotype. The antigen remains undetermined. The chain employs TRBV2 and TRBJ2-3; 9 bases fit TRBD2. The material sequenced was blood. The clonotype was recovered from a girl aged 10 to 17 with multiple sclerosis. CDR3 in DNA: TGTGCCAGCAGCGTCGCCGGGGGAGGCGGGAGGGCAGATACGCAGTATTTT. Translated, it gives CASSVAGGGGRADTQYF.